This entry concerns a single T cell receptor (beta chain). As yet, its antigen is unknown. With 60 Vbeta and 13 Jbeta primers, the PCR was carried out. The data were produced by immunoSEQ multiplex PCR, yet TCRdb's version contains in-frame clones alone and is incomplete. The table records tens of thousands of clones, roughly 84% of them present only once. These data originate in a study of cytomegalovirus exposure and HLA in healthy donors. General study findings and limits: The study had only CMV serostatus as immune exposure information.

This CDR3 comprises 17 residues. The V end was cut by 5 bases, the J end by 2 bases, with 16 bases between. The germline V gene has CDR1 MNHEY and CDR2 SMNVEV (reference sequence). The sample comprised PBMCs. The rearrangement links TRBV27 to TRBJ2-6; a possible D gene is TRBD2 (6 bases). The clonotype originates from a woman aged 18-35 years in good health and CMV-seronegative. This chain's CDR3 is CASSADRGWAGANVLTF. The CDR3 region has the DNA TGTGCCAGCAGTGCAGACCGGGGGTGGGCTGGGGCCAACGTCCTGACTTTC.